These T cell receptor beta chains were read from a single sample in a study of blood T cell repertoires in COVID-19. The data were produced by immunoSEQ multiplex PCR, yet TCRdb's version contains in-frame clones alone and is incomplete. This sample yields 350,000 or so clones, of which more than 70% are seen a single time; more than 9% belongs to the top ten. Sequencing input: peripheral blood. These receptors were collected from a woman aged 30 to 39 with COVID-19, enrolled during active disease. CDR3s leave out the opening cysteine and the closing phenylalanine or tryptophan. The order of the fields is V gene, clone size, J gene, CDR3 protein. Rows give clone size only sometimes, using once, few, many, or a class for an expanded clone.

>TRBV10-3|-|TRBJ1-1
AISRTGGSMNTEAF
>TRBV4-1|-|TRBJ2-7
ASSQFGTTSSREQY
>TRBV4-3|-|TRBJ1-5
ASSQSRSVDQPQH
>TRBV7-3|-|TRBJ2-1
ASSLFSVNEQF
>TRBV7-6|-|TRBJ2-2
ASSPVTGELF
>TRBV28|-|TRBJ1-5
ASSYPTPRGLNQPQH
>TRBV6-5|few|TRBJ1-1
ASIGLNTEAF
>TRBV5-1|-|TRBJ2-1
ASSPGFPPNEQF
>TRBV3-1/TRBV3-2|few|TRBJ2-7
ASSPTVRASGSSYEQY
>TRBV3-1/TRBV3-2|-|TRBJ1-1
ASSLRGNTEAF
>TRBV4-1|-|TRBJ2-1
ASSQDHGVLDGYYNEQF
>TRBV11-2|-|TRBJ2-3
ASSTRTDTQY
>TRBV3-1/TRBV3-2|-|TRBJ1-6
ASSNRVNSPLH
>TRBV3-1/TRBV3-2|-|TRBJ1-5
ASSQAGGNQPQH
>TRBV30|once|TRBJ1-1
AWSVPFRGIDTEAF
>TRBV6-5|few|TRBJ2-5
ASRLGLAGRETQY
>TRBV12-5|-|TRBJ1-1
ASGLVVSGNTEAF
>TRBV5-1|-|TRBJ2-7
ASSLGDGYEQY
>TRBV28|-|TRBJ1-4
ASSFSGATNEKLF
>TRBV5-1|-|TRBJ2-5
ASSSGLAGGRMETQY
>TRBV10-3|once|TRBJ2-7
AIRTGGSYEQY
>TRBV11-2|once|TRBJ2-7
ASSFRGSGSSEQY
>TRBV9|-|TRBJ1-2
ASSVTQGQLT
>TRBV5-8|-|TRBJ1-3
ASSFDRAGNTIY
>TRBV7-9|once|TRBJ1-2
ASSLGSQGADGYT